This T cell receptor (beta chain) is from a study of T cell responses to AZD1222 COVID-19 vaccine. Study-level points and caveats: Females made up more of the donors, who were largely white British, and clonal diversity may have come out too low.

As regards this clone: Its cognate antigen is unknown. Its ends do not fully match the called genes, so a read error is possible. Other DNA sequences in the sample encode the same CDR3.

The CDR3 loop spans 13 amino acids. Assay used: immunoSEQ multiplex PCR; TCRdb lists only in-frame clones, some missing. The sample has about 120,000 clones; 75% to 95% are singletons. The sample here was peripheral blood, taken 28 days after the second dose of the MenACWY control vaccine. This receptor was identified in an adult who received the MenACWY meningococcal vaccine as a control. The chain recombines TRBV12-3 or TRBV12-4 with TRBJ2-2; tentatively, D is TRBD1 (5 bases). CDR3 region: CASSTLDTGELFF. CDR3 sequence (DNA): TGTGCCAGCAGTACTTTGGACACCGGAGAGCTGTTTTTT.